These 23 T cell receptor beta chains were all obtained from the same sample, sequenced in a study of early T cells in non-severe SARS-CoV-2 infection. TCRdb fed the 5' RACE reads into MiXCR, producing one record per CDR3 protein. The top ten clones hold 3.9% of a sample with approximately 58,000 distinct CDR3 sequences, approximately 6.2% of them seen once. The sample comprised whole blood. These receptors originate from an adult who was a healthcare worker with PCR-confirmed SARS-CoV-2 infection or an uninfected control (not recorded which).

This clonotype occurred many times. This sequence joins TRBV12-3 or TRBV12-4 and TRBJ1-5, with D uncertain. The CDR3 length is 15 residues. Trimming shortened V by 6 bases and J by 0 bases, and 12 bases separated the two germline ends. CDR3 amino acids: CASSPDHNSNQPQHF. The CDR3 coding sequence is TGTGCCAGCAGCCCTGACCACAATAGCAATCAGCCCCAGCATTTT.

This clonotype came up many times. The chain carries TRBV11-2 and TRBJ2-5; D perhaps matches TRBD1 (5 bases). Germline V gene lookup returns CDR1 SGHAT and CDR2 FQNNGV. V was trimmed by 5 bases and J by 7 bases, leaving 14 bases between them. This CDR3 contains 13 residues. The CDR3 DNA reads as TGTGCCAGCAGCCTTAAGACAGATTCGACCCAGTACTTC. It specifies CASSLKTDSTQYF.

The V gene is TRBV20-1, the J gene TRBJ2-1; 7 nucleotides align to TRBD2. Germline V gives CDR1 DFQATT, CDR2 SNEGSKA (reference sequence). CDR3 size: 12 residues. This CDR3 reads CSGEAGHNEQFF. CDR3 DNA: TGCAGCGGGGAAGCGGGGCATAATGAGCAGTTCTTC.

This clonotype was seen repeatedly, ten times or more. For the CDR3, the DNA is TGTGCCACCAGGGACAGGGGGCGGAACACTGAAGCTTTCTTT. Translation gives CATRDRGRNTEAFF. The V gene is TRBV24-1, the J gene TRBJ1-1; 11 positions match TRBD1. This CDR3 spans 14 amino acids. The germline gives CDR1 KGHDR, CDR2 SFDVKD. V gave up 7 bases and J gave up 1 base; unmatched junction bases: 1.

This clonotype was detected once. The junction differs from germline at one of its ends, possibly a read error. This chain links TRBV5-6 with TRBJ1-5; D is uncertain. Looked up from germline, CDR1 is SGHDT and CDR2 is YYEEEE. This CDR3 contains 14 residues. The CDR3 sequence is CAGSRAVSMEPQHF. CDR3 bases: TGTGCCGGCAGCCGTGCCGTTAGCATGGAGCCCCAGCATTTT. Together with reference TRBV5-6 and TRBJ1-5, the CDR3 gives the full variable domain: DAGVTQSPTHLIKTRGQQVTLRCSPKSGHDTVSWYQQALGQGPQFIFQYYEEEERQRGNFPDRFSGHQFPNYSSELNVNALLLGDSALYLCAGSRAVSMEPQHFGDGTRLSIL.

This clonotype came up a few times. Written as DNA, the CDR3 is TGTGCCAGCAGTTCGGGACTAGAGCAGTACTTC. This sequence encodes CASSSGLEQYF. The chain combines TRBV6-5 with TRBJ2-7, with 7 bases identical to TRBD2. The J segment lost 7 bases and the V segment lost 4 bases, leaving 1 base of the junction unmatched. Germline assignment: CDR1 MNHEY and CDR2 SVGAGI. CDR3 size: 11 residues.

This clonotype turned up a few times. The genes are TRBV2 and TRBJ2-5; TRBD2 agrees at 9 bases. V lost 9 bases, J lost 5 bases, and 4 bases stayed unmatched. The CDR3 extends over 12 amino acids. Germline CDR1 SNHLY, CDR2 FYNNEI. The CDR3 is CARGTSSETQYF. The CDR3 bases are TGTGCCAGAGGGACTAGCAGCGAGACCCAGTACTTC.

This chain joins TRBV6-2 or TRBV6-3 and TRBJ2-1; TRBD1 matches at 9 bases. V shed 4 bases, J shed 8 bases, and the junction held 15 bases outside the gene matches. Germline V gives CDR1 MNHEY, CDR2 SVGEGT. The CDR3 spans 17 residues. This CDR3 is CASSFTLDRGSFYEQFF. Written as DNA, the CDR3 is TGTGCCAGCAGTTTCACGCTGGACAGGGGTTCTTTCTATGAGCAGTTCTTC.

The chain has TRBV6-6 and TRBJ2-5, with TRBD1 matching over 10 bases. The CDR3 length is 14 residues. After removal of 5 bases from V and 4 bases from J, the junction contained 4 bases not matched to a gene. Per germline, CDR1 MNHNY and CDR2 SVGAGI (reference sequence). CDR3 coding DNA: TGTGCCAGCAGTCCGACAGGGGGCCCAGAGACCCAGTACTTC. Its translation: CASSPTGGPETQYF.

This clonotype was picked up many times. The chain employs TRBV6-5 and TRBJ2-2, with D possibly being TRBD1 or TRBD2 (5 bases each). Germline V gene data show CDR1 as MNHEY and CDR2 as SVGAGI. The CDR3 is made up of 15 amino acids. V was trimmed by 5 bases and J by 0 bases, leaving 10 bases between them. The CDR3 reads CASSTGTANTGELFF. The CDR3 DNA follows: TGTGCCAGCAGTACCGGGACGGCGAACACCGGGGAGCTGTTTTTT.

Ten or more counts support this clonotype. The J gene is TRBJ1-4, the V gene TRBV20-1; a possible D gene is TRBD1 (6 bases). Between the trimmed V and J ends, which lost 3 bases and 2 bases, there was a span of 10 bases. The CDR3 loop spans 14 amino acids. CDR1 and CDR2 from the germline V gene are DFQATT and SNEGSKA (reference sequence). In DNA, the CDR3 is TGCAGTGCTAGCGCGGGGGCTACTAATGAAAAACTGTTTTTT. Its translation is CSASAGATNEKLFF.

This clonotype showed up just a few times. The chain has TRBV9 and TRBJ2-1, with 9 bases identical to TRBD2. Germline lookup yields CDR1 SGDLS and CDR2 YYNGEE. CDR3 size: 16 residues. Trimming cost V 0 bases and J 4 bases; bases outside gene matches: 5. The CDR3 DNA sequence: TGTGCCAGCAGCGTAGCTGCAGCGGGGGGATACAATGAGCAGTTCTTC. It encodes CASSVAAAGGYNEQFF.

V and J are TRBV10-3 and TRBJ1-1, with 9 bases aligning to TRBD1. Germline lookup yields CDR1 ENHRY and CDR2 SYGVKD. This CDR3 contains 14 residues. V lost 4 bases and J lost 4; bases outside the gene matches: 4. CDR3 residues: CAISGTGEITEAFF. For the CDR3, the DNA is TGTGCCATCAGTGGGACAGGGGAGATCACTGAAGCTTTCTTT.

J is TRBJ1-5 and V is TRBV6-2 or TRBV6-3; D may be TRBD1 (5 bases). Looked up from germline, CDR1 is MNHEY and CDR2 is SVGEGT. The CDR3 totals 14 residues. Trimming removed 6 bases from V and 6 bases from J, with 15 bases in between. This CDR3 reads CASSPGLKSQPQHF. CDR3 nucleotide sequence: TGTGCCAGCAGCCCAGGGTTAAAATCTCAGCCCCAGCATTTT.

This clonotype has at least ten counts. J is TRBJ1-5 and V is TRBV28; perhaps TRBD1 as D (5 bases). The CDR3 has 15 residues. Germline V gene data show CDR1 as MDHEN and CDR2 as SYDVKM. Trimming stripped 6 bases from V and 0 bases from J, with 12 bases between. The CDR3 DNA follows: TGTGCCAGCAGCTTGACAGAGTATAGCAATCAGCCCCAGCATTTT. Its translation is CASSLTEYSNQPQHF.

There are many counts of this clonotype. This chain joins TRBV20-1 and TRBJ2-1; D is possibly TRBD1 (6 bases). The CDR3 has 14 residues. The V end was cut by 0 bases, the J end by 8 bases, with 14 bases between. The V gene's germline CDR1 is DFQATT and CDR2 SNEGSKA (reference sequence). The DNA of the CDR3 is TGCAGTGCTAGAGATCGGGGACATTCCCATGAGCAGTTCTTC. This codes for CSARDRGHSHEQFF.

The chain carries TRBV7-6 and TRBJ2-7; D tentatively reads TRBD1 or TRBD2 (5 bases each). Germline V lookup: CDR1 SGHVS, CDR2 FNYEAQ. The ends were cut back, 4 bases at V and 1 base at J, with 14 bases in the middle. The CDR3 spans 15 residues. This chain's CDR3 is CASSSGQGSSYEQYF. The CDR3 bases are TGTGCCAGCAGCTCGGGGCAAGGGTCATCCTACGAGCAGTACTTC.

There are a few counts of this clonotype. The chain employs TRBV6-4 and TRBJ1-1, with D unclear. V was clipped by 2 bases and J by 4 bases, with 8 bases between them. The CDR3 length is 13 residues. Germline CDR1 reads MRHNA; CDR2 reads SNTAGT. In DNA form, the CDR3 reads TGTGCCAGCAGTGACAGGAGCGGCACTGAAGCTTTCTTT. Protein product: CASSDRSGTEAFF.

In its sample, this clonotype was seen many times. CDR3 protein: CASSGGTINIQYF. The CDR3 DNA reads as TGCGCCAGCAGCGGAGGGACGATAAACATTCAGTACTTC. The chain carries TRBV5-1 and TRBJ2-4, with D perhaps TRBD2 (6 bases). Germline CDR1 reads SGHRS; CDR2 reads YFSETQ. V shed 4 bases and J shed 6 bases, with 11 bases lying between them. CDR3 size: 13 residues.

Many counts were recorded for this clonotype. The chain uses TRBV29-1 and TRBJ2-3; 9 bases line up with TRBD1. Germline V gene data show CDR1 as SQVTM and CDR2 as ANQGSEA. The ends lost 8 bases at V and 2 bases at J; junction bases unmatched: 17. The CDR3 sequence is 17 residues long. CDR3 sequence (DNA): TGCAGCTACCTCGACCCAACCGGGACAGGGATCACAGATACGCAGTATTTT. Protein: CSYLDPTGTGITDTQYF.

This clonotype was seen only a few times. The chain links TRBV20-1 to TRBJ2-7; D unresolved. Trimming cost V 6 bases and J 2 bases, with 17 bases left between them. This CDR3 has 14 amino acids. Germline V CDR1 and CDR2: DFQATT, SNEGSKA (reference sequence). The CDR3 spells CSASPLRPPYEQYF. As DNA, the CDR3 is TGCAGTGCGAGTCCTCTACGGCCCCCCTACGAGCAGTACTTC.

This clonotype was picked up many times. The chain combines TRBV13 with TRBJ1-2; D is unresolved. This CDR3 region has 14 residues. Germline V gene data show CDR1 as PRHDT and CDR2 as FYEKMQ (reference sequence). Trimming shortened V by 2 bases and J by 6 bases, and 13 bases separated the two germline ends. CDR3 in DNA: TGTGCCAGCAGCTTAAAGGAAAGGCACCATGGCTACACCTTC. This gives the protein CASSLKERHHGYTF. Full variable domain (remainder filled in from reference TRBV13 and TRBJ1-2): AAGVIQSPRHLIKEKRETATLKCYPIPRHDTVYWYQQGPGQDPQFLISFYEKMQSDKGSIPDRFSAQQFSDYHSELNMSSLELGDSALYFCASSLKERHHGYTFGSGTRLTVV.

This clonotype was counted ten times or more. The V call is TRBV20-1, the J call TRBJ2-1; 11 bases fit TRBD2. Losses at the gene ends were 6 bases for V and 5 bases for J; bases not matched to a gene: 9. The CDR3 is made up of 15 amino acids. CDR1 is DFQATT, CDR2 SNEGSKA, per germline (reference sequence). The CDR3 protein is CSAQEGLAVNNEQFF. The CDR3 DNA reads TGCAGTGCCCAGGAGGGACTAGCGGTGAACAATGAGCAGTTCTTC.